Presented here are 30 T cell receptor beta chains from one specimen sequenced in a study of identical twins. In TCRdb, the 5' RACE reads were re-called with MiXCR into one record per CDR3 protein. The data contain some 500,000 distinct CDR3 sequences, roughly a fifth of them seen just once; the ten biggest clones take up about 0.91%. Another study also made use of these data, one on T cells expressing NK-cell markers.

The sample comprised CD4+ T cells sorted from blood. Receptor source: a woman aged 18-29 years in good health.

This clonotype was recorded a few times. The CDR3 nucleotides are TGCAGCGTTATCTCGGGGCACACTGAAGCTTTCTTT. It encodes CSVISGHTEAFF. This chain connects TRBV29-1 to TRBJ1-1; perhaps TRBD1 as D (5 bases). Per the germline V gene, CDR1 is SQVTM and CDR2 is ANQGSEA. The V and J ends lost 5 bases and 3 bases respectively, with 10 bases between them. This CDR3 is 12 amino acids long.

In its sample, this clonotype was seen a few times. The CDR3 protein is CASSKSGGEAFF. CDR3 in DNA: TGCGCCAGCAGTAAATCCGGTGGTGAAGCTTTCTTT. This chain connects TRBV10-1 to TRBJ1-1, with D unresolved. The germline gives CDR1 WNHNN, CDR2 SYGVQD (reference sequence). The CDR3 covers 12 residues. Trimming shortened V by 5 bases and J by 7 bases, and 11 bases separated the two germline ends.

This clonotype was detected a few times. The chain has TRBV7-6 and TRBJ2-1; 10 bases match TRBD2. The CDR3 loop spans 14 amino acids. After removal of 2 bases from V and 6 bases from J, the junction contained 1 base not matched to a gene. Germline loops: CDR1 SGHVS, CDR2 FNYEAQ. The CDR3 spells CASSLLAGANEQFF. The DNA of the CDR3 is TGTGCCAGCAGCTTACTAGCGGGAGCCAATGAGCAGTTCTTC.

This clonotype came up a few times. The chain combines TRBV7-2 with TRBJ2-3, with 14 bases lining up with TRBD2. Trimming took 0 bases from V and 0 from J; bases not matched to a gene: 5. The CDR3 consists of 19 residues. Germline CDR1 is SGHTA and CDR2 is FQGNSA. In DNA form, the CDR3 reads TGTGCCAGCAGCTTAGCTGGGGGACTAGCGGGGGCTAGCACAGATACGCAGTATTTT. This sequence encodes CASSLAGGLAGASTDTQYF.

This clonotype was picked up many times. This CDR3 reads CASSEFYEQYF. The CDR3 DNA is TGTGCCAGCAGTGAATTTTACGAGCAGTACTTC. V is TRBV6-1 and J is TRBJ2-7; D gene uncertain. The CDR3 sequence is 11 residues long. Trimming shortened V by 2 bases and J by 4 bases, and 3 bases separated the two germline ends. Germline values: CDR1 MNHNS, CDR2 SASEGT.

The rearrangement uses TRBV28 and TRBJ2-6, with a tentative D call TRBD2 (6 bases). The CDR3 is made up of 14 amino acids. The ends were cut back, 5 bases at V and 5 bases at J, with 10 bases in the middle. Germline CDR1 is MDHEN and CDR2 is SYDVKM. DNA of the CDR3: TGTGCCAGCAGTAGGCGGGGCCGGGCCAACGTCCTGACTTTC. It specifies CASSRRGRANVLTF.

This clonotype was detected a few times. The J gene is TRBJ2-1, the V gene TRBV20-1, with TRBD1 as a possible D gene (6 bases). The germline gives CDR1 DFQATT, CDR2 SNEGSKA (reference sequence). The CDR3 is made up of 14 amino acids. Trimming pared 2 bases from V and 8 bases from J, leaving 16 bases between. This chain's CDR3 is CSARRTAQQDEQFF. The CDR3 nucleotides read TGCAGTGCTAGACGGACAGCTCAACAAGATGAGCAGTTCTTC.

The chain combines TRBV5-6 with TRBJ2-7; D gene ambiguous. Germline assignment: CDR1 SGHDT and CDR2 YYEEEE. The CDR3 contains 13 residues. Trimming removed 7 bases from V and 0 bases from J, with 11 bases in between. This CDR3 reads CASSTRGSYEQYF. The CDR3 coding sequence is TGTGCCAGCTCCACTCGCGGCTCCTACGAGCAGTACTTC.

The rearrangement links TRBV18 to TRBJ2-7; tentatively, D is TRBD1 or TRBD2 (5 bases each). The CDR3 is 14 amino acids. V lost 1 base, J lost 5 bases, and 12 bases lay in between. CDR1 KGHSH and CDR2 LQKENI come from the germline V gene. The CDR3 sequence is CASSPRGIVDEQYF. The CDR3 DNA follows: TGTGCCAGCTCACCACGGGGGATCGTGGACGAGCAGTACTTC. Full variable domain (missing parts from reference TRBV18 and TRBJ2-7): NAGVMQNPRHLVRRRGQEARLRCSPMKGHSHVYWYRQLPEEGLKFMVYLQKENIIDESGMPKERFSAEFPKEGPSILRIQQVVRGDSAAYFCASSPRGIVDEQYFGPGTRLTVT.

Only a few counts were recorded for this clonotype. This chain joins TRBV6-5 and TRBJ2-7; D unclear. The CDR3 has 13 amino acids. Per germline, CDR1 MNHEY and CDR2 SVGAGI. V lost 2 bases to trimming and J lost 1 base, with 6 bases between them. In nucleotides, the CDR3 is TGTGCCAGCAGTTACGGCAAATCCTACGAGCAGTACTTC. This sequence encodes CASSYGKSYEQYF.

The rearrangement joins TRBV28 to TRBJ2-7, with D perhaps TRBD1 (5 bases). Germline V lookup: CDR1 MDHEN, CDR2 SYDVKM. This CDR3 region has 12 residues. Trimming took 6 bases from V and 6 from J, leaving 12 bases between them. CDR3 region: CASSLQVAEQYF. For the CDR3, the DNA is TGTGCCAGCAGCTTACAGGTTGCCGAGCAGTACTTC.

The sample holds a few counts of this clonotype. This chain joins TRBV12-3 or TRBV12-4 and TRBJ2-2; the D gene is possibly TRBD1 (5 bases). The germline V and J ends were trimmed by 7 bases and 4 bases, with 13 bases remaining between them. The CDR3 is made up of 14 amino acids. The CDR3 spells CASKGRRGTGELFF. The CDR3 DNA sequence: TGTGCCAGCAAGGGTCGTAGGGGCACCGGGGAGCTGTTTTTT.

This clonotype was seen a few times. One junction end does not reproduce the germline sequence, and a read error may be involved. The chain uses TRBV5-5 and TRBJ2-1; the D is unclear. The CDR3 is 12 amino acids. Germline V gives CDR1 SGHKS, CDR2 YYEKEE (reference sequence). In nucleotides, the CDR3 is TGTACCAGCAGCTTGGTAGGGAATGAGCAGTTCTTC. Translation gives CTSSLVGNEQFF. The full variable domain, rest sourced from reference TRBV5-5 and TRBJ2-1, is DAGVTQSPTHLIKTRGQQVTLRCSPISGHKSVSWYQQVLGQGPQFIFQYYEKEERGRGNFPDRFSARQFPNYSSELNVNALLLGDSALYLCTSSLVGNEQFFGPGTRLTVL.

This clonotype came up a few times. The rearrangement links TRBV2 to TRBJ1-5, with D possibly matching TRBD1 (5 bases). Trimming pared 6 bases from V and 7 bases from J, leaving 16 bases between. CDR3 size: 14 residues. Germline-derived CDR1 and CDR2 are SNHLY and FYNNEI. CDR3 amino acids: CASRDHTGGQPQHF. The DNA of the CDR3 is TGTGCCAGCAGAGACCACACGGGGGGACAGCCCCAGCATTTT.

This clonotype was seen a few times. The rearrangement links TRBV12-3 or TRBV12-4 to TRBJ1-2; D is possibly TRBD1 (5 bases). Trimming cost V 7 bases and J 4 bases, with 13 bases left between them. This CDR3 has 13 amino acids. The CDR3 DNA follows: TGTGCCAGCAACGACGACAGCAGCTATGGCTACACCTTC. Translated, it gives CASNDDSSYGYTF.

This clonotype was seen only a few times. The chain is built from TRBV3-1 and TRBJ1-3; no clear D gene. The CDR3 loop spans 17 amino acids. Germline V gene data show CDR1 as LGHDT and CDR2 as YNNKEL (reference sequence). The germline V and J ends were trimmed by 10 bases and 0 bases, with 22 bases remaining between them. The chain's CDR3 is CAISTRREFLSGNTIYF. For the CDR3, the DNA is TGTGCCATCTCAACGCGGCGGGAGTTCCTCTCTGGAAACACCATATATTTT.

The chain is built from TRBV29-1 and TRBJ2-1; perhaps TRBD2 as D (5 bases). The CDR3 totals 14 residues. Germline assignment: CDR1 SQVTM and CDR2 ANQGSEA. The V end was cut by 0 bases, the J end by 10 bases, with 16 bases between. The CDR3 loop reads CSVEDGLQAAEQFF. In DNA form, the CDR3 reads TGCAGCGTTGAAGATGGACTGCAAGCAGCCGAGCAGTTCTTC.

The chain recombines TRBV7-6 with TRBJ1-2, with a possible D match to TRBD1 (6 bases). This CDR3 is built from 14 residues. Germline V CDR1 and CDR2: SGHVS, FNYEAQ. Trimming shortened V by 4 bases and J by 3 bases, and 12 bases separated the two germline ends. The CDR3 loop reads CASSSSTGDYGYTF. CDR3 nucleotides: TGTGCCAGCAGCTCCTCGACAGGTGACTATGGCTACACCTTC.

This clonotype was picked up many times. This chain uses TRBV7-2 with TRBJ2-3, with D maybe TRBD2 (5 bases). CDR1 SGHTA and CDR2 FQGNSA come from the germline V gene. The V end lost 1 base, the J end lost 2 bases, and 7 bases lay between the germline ends. This CDR3 contains 14 residues. CDR3: CASSLDGNTDTQYF. For the CDR3, the DNA is TGTGCCAGCAGCTTAGACGGGAACACAGATACGCAGTATTTT.

This clonotype appeared a few times. The gene calls are TRBV12-3 or TRBV12-4 and TRBJ2-1; 12 nucleotides line up with TRBD2. J lost 7 bases, V lost 6 bases, and 10 bases had no gene match. This CDR3 region has 16 residues. As DNA, the CDR3 is TGTGCCAGCAGAACCGGGGCCCTAGCGGGGGGGAATGAGCAGTTCTTC. This translates into CASRTGALAGGNEQFF.

This clonotype was counted between two and nine times. The rearrangement joins TRBV27 to TRBJ1-2, with D perhaps TRBD1 (5 bases). The CDR3 loop spans 14 amino acids. The germline CDR1 and CDR2 sequences are MNHEY and SMNVEV (reference sequence). Trimming took 3 bases from V and 8 from J, leaving 16 bases between them. The CDR3 DNA follows: TGTGCCAGCAGTTTTTTATCCCGGGGGTACGGCTACACCTTC. Translating it yields CASSFLSRGYGYTF.

There are a few counts of this clonotype. The chain couples TRBV6-1 to TRBJ1-6; D is unclear. Per the germline V gene, CDR1 is MNHNS and CDR2 is SASEGT. With 10 bases removed from V and 12 bases from J, the gap between germline ends came to 16 bases. The CDR3 loop spans 12 amino acids. CDR3 in DNA: TGTGCCATCCTACAACACATGGGACCCCTCCACTTT. Protein: CAILQHMGPLHF.

The chain joins TRBV4-3 to TRBJ1-1; tentative D call: TRBD1 (5 bases). The CDR3 length is 15 residues. CDR1 and CDR2 from the germline V gene are LGHNA and YSLEER. Trimming stripped 0 bases from V and 5 bases from J, with 13 bases between. DNA for the CDR3: TGCGCCAGCAGCCAAGATTCCTCCGGGGGAACTGAAGCTTTCTTT. Translated, it gives CASSQDSSGGTEAFF.

The rearrangement joins TRBV25-1 to TRBJ2-7; no clear D. The V gene lost 0 bases and the J gene lost 7 bases, with 4 bases spanning the gap. CDR1 and CDR2 from the germline V gene are MGHDK and SYGVNS. This CDR3 has 11 residues. The CDR3 is CASSEYVEQYF. DNA for the CDR3: TGTGCCAGCAGTGAATACGTGGAGCAGTACTTC.

The rearrangement uses TRBV20-1 and TRBJ2-3, with a possible D match to TRBD2 (6 bases). The length of the CDR3 is 15 residues. Germline-derived CDR1 and CDR2 are DFQATT and SNEGSKA (reference sequence). The V and J ends lost 0 bases and 2 bases respectively, with 12 bases between them. The CDR3 nucleotides read TGCAGTGCTAGAGATCACAGCGGGCCCACAGATACGCAGTATTTT. This translates into CSARDHSGPTDTQYF.

J is TRBJ1-2 and V is TRBV6-1, with D maybe TRBD1 (6 bases). CDR1 is MNHNS and CDR2 is SASEGT in the germline V gene. The V gene lost 6 bases and the J gene lost 8 bases, with 19 bases spanning the gap. The length of the CDR3 is 14 residues. CDR3 region: CASRRSTGSGGYTF. The CDR3 region has the DNA TGTGCCAGCAGACGATCGACAGGATCGGGGGGCTACACCTTC.

There are a few counts of this clonotype. The rearrangement uses TRBV6-2 or TRBV6-3 and TRBJ2-7; 8 bases are shared with TRBD1. Germline CDR1 is MNHEY and CDR2 is SVGEGT. The CDR3 is 15 amino acids. V lost 2 bases and J lost 2; bases outside the gene matches: 5. DNA for the CDR3: TGTGCCAGCAGTTACGTCGGGACAGGAACCTACGAGCAGTACTTC. Amino acids: CASSYVGTGTYEQYF.

This clonotype has only a few counts. The chain has TRBV20-1 and TRBJ2-5; 7 bases agree with TRBD2. The CDR3 is 16 residues long. J lost 5 bases, V lost 1 base, and 13 bases had no gene match. Germline CDR1 reads DFQATT; CDR2 reads SNEGSKA (reference sequence). The CDR3 loop reads CSARAVTGGVLETQYF. The CDR3 DNA sequence: TGCAGTGCTAGAGCTGTAACGGGGGGAGTTTTGGAGACCCAGTACTTC.

The chain is built from TRBV5-1 and TRBJ2-7; D ambiguous. The length of the CDR3 is 15 residues. CDR1 is SGHRS and CDR2 is YFSETQ in the germline V gene. V lost 1 base and J lost 0, with 11 bases in between. The CDR3 bases are TGCGCCAGCAGCTTGAATATAGGGATCTCCTACGAGCAGTACTTC. Its translation is CASSLNIGISYEQYF.

This clonotype was detected only a few times. This sequence joins TRBV9 and TRBJ2-1; possibly TRBD2 for D (5 bases). This CDR3 comprises 13 residues. V lost 1 base to trimming and J lost 15 bases, with 17 bases between them. Germline assignment: CDR1 SGDLS and CDR2 YYNGEE. CDR3 amino acids: CASSVIASSIPFF. CDR3 DNA: TGTGCCAGCAGCGTAATAGCGAGTAGCATCCCGTTCTTC.